The 11 T cell receptor beta chains given below trace back to one sample, sequenced in a study of cytomegalovirus exposure and HLA in healthy donors. Amplification used 60 Vbeta primers and 13 Jbeta primers. Assay: immunoSEQ multiplex PCR; the TCRdb copy retains only in-frame clones and omits some. Found here are about 97,000 clones, over 70% of them singletons; the top ten hold 8.5% to 12%. Sequenced material: PBMCs. These receptors originate from a man aged 45-65 years in good health and CMV-seronegative.

The rearrangement joins TRBV5-1 to TRBJ2-7, with TRBD1 matching 7 bases. This CDR3 contains 15 residues. Germline-derived CDR1 and CDR2 are SGHRS and YFSETQ. After removal of 6 bases from V and 0 bases from J, the junction contained 9 bases not matched to a gene. The CDR3 spells CASTRAGTDSYEQYF. The CDR3, as DNA: TGCGCCAGCACCCGGGCCGGGACAGACTCCTACGAGCAGTACTTC.

The V call is TRBV30, the J call TRBJ2-7, with 10 bases fitting TRBD2. Per germline, CDR1 GTSNPN and CDR2 SVGIG (reference sequence). The CDR3 is made up of 14 amino acids. The trim removed 6 bases at V and 5 bases at J, leaving 10 bases unmatched. CDR3 sequence (DNA): TGTGCCTGTCTTAGGACTAGCGGCACACACGAGCAGTACTTC. Residues: CACLRTSGTHEQYF.

This clone occurred a few times. V is TRBV7-3 and J is TRBJ2-5; 7 positions agree with TRBD1. Germline trimming cut 5 bases from V and 2 bases from J; bases unmatched to any gene: 5. The germline V gene encodes CDR1 SGHTA and CDR2 FQGTGA. CDR3 size: 14 residues. The CDR3 here is CASSVGTAQETQYF. The CDR3 nucleotides read TGTGCCAGCAGCGTTGGGACAGCTCAAGAGACCCAGTACTTC.

This chain uses TRBV18 with TRBJ1-1; maybe TRBD1 (6 bases). Trimming stripped 1 base from V and 4 bases from J, with 19 bases between. CDR1 is KGHSH and CDR2 is LQKENI in the germline V gene. The CDR3 has 17 amino acids. Here the CDR3 reads CASSPLGSGGWGTEAFF. CDR3 bases: TGTGCCAGCTCACCACTTGGGTCTGGGGGCTGGGGCACTGAAGCTTTCTTT.

The sample holds a few counts of this clone. The V gene is TRBV6-6, the J gene TRBJ1-1, with 7 bases identical to TRBD1. V was clipped by 0 bases and J by 1 base; unmatched bases: 2. The CDR3 runs to 15 residues. Germline CDR1 is MNHNY and CDR2 is SVGAGI (reference sequence). CDR3 in DNA: TGTGCCAGCAGTTACTCCCGGGACAGGAACACTGAAGCTTTCTTT. Amino acids: CASSYSRDRNTEAFF.

The chain employs TRBV6-5 and TRBJ2-1, with TRBD2 matching over 13 bases. The CDR3 runs 14 residues. Germline CDR1 MNHEY, CDR2 SVGAGI. V lost 6 bases, J lost 6 bases, and 2 bases stayed unmatched. CDR3 amino acids: CASRTSGRANEQFF. The CDR3, as DNA: TGTGCCAGCAGAACTAGCGGGAGGGCCAATGAGCAGTTCTTC.

This clone has a single count. The chain uses TRBV29-1 and TRBJ2-1; D perhaps matches TRBD2 (5 bases). In germline, CDR1 is SQVTM, CDR2 ANQGSEA. The CDR3 has 11 amino acids. Trimming shortened V by 6 bases and J by 7 bases, and 10 bases separated the two germline ends. As DNA, the CDR3 is TGCAGCGTCGGGTCGGGGAATGAGCAGTTCTTC. Translation: CSVGSGNEQFF.

This clone has only a few counts. The chain recombines TRBV12-5 with TRBJ2-5; 8 positions agree with TRBD2. The CDR3 sequence is 13 residues long. V dropped 9 bases and J dropped 5; count of bases not matched to a gene: 8. CDR1 and CDR2 (germline): LGHNT, FRNRAP. CDR3 sequence (DNA): TGTGCTAGGGTCGGGGGGGCAATCGAGACCCAGTACTTC. It yields the protein CARVGGAIETQYF.

This clone was seen a few times. V and J are TRBV18 and TRBJ1-1; a weak D match, TRBD1 (6 bases). With 3 bases removed from V and 3 bases from J, the gap between germline ends came to 20 bases. The length of the CDR3 is 17 residues. Germline CDR1 reads KGHSH; CDR2 reads LQKENI. CDR3 bases: TGTGCCAGCTCACCTCTGGGGGGGGCCGCACTCTACACTGAAGCTTTCTTT. Its protein is CASSPLGGAALYTEAFF.

The rearrangement joins TRBV4-3 to TRBJ2-2, with 7 positions matching TRBD2. The CDR3 length is 17 residues. V lost 4 bases and J lost 8; bases outside the gene matches: 16. Looked up from germline, CDR1 is LGHNA and CDR2 is YSLEER. The CDR3 DNA is TGCGCCAGCAGCCGAAGCGGGGCGGGAGTTGTGCTTGGGGAGCTGTTTTTT. It encodes CASSRSGAGVVLGELFF.

This clone was found once. The rearrangement joins TRBV7-8 to TRBJ1-5; TRBD1 is a possible D gene (6 bases). Trimming took off 1 base at V and 4 bases at J, with 8 bases between the two ends. The CDR3 has 14 amino acids. Looked up from germline, CDR1 is SGHVS and CDR2 is FQNEAQ. CDR3 protein: CASSLDRENQPQHF. The CDR3 bases are TGTGCCAGCAGCTTAGACAGGGAAAATCAGCCCCAGCATTTT.